This record covers a single TCR beta chain. These data are taken from a study of blood T cell repertoires in COVID-19. Background on the study: COVID-19 samples from acute and convalescent phases originated in the United States, Italy and Spain. PBMCs, B-cell-depleted T cells, or T cells provided the cDNA or gDNA that made up the material.

Authors' data handling: Amplification from reference gene primers served as the basis for estimated nucleated cell counts. TCRdb's table, derived via immunoSEQ multiplex PCR, lists solely in-frame clones and lacks some. The V and J calls and clone size are taken from that table; D and trimming were inferred from the DNA. Of some 130,000 clones in the sample, 86% are singletons; the top ten hold 2% to 2.5%. Among Cohort 3 donors, those recovered had two negative PCRs, clearance, or symptom resolution. This receptor was identified in a woman between 50 and 59 years old who had recovered from COVID-19. The specimen was PBMCs or T cells enriched from blood (not recorded which).

CDR3 residues: CASSLAEVVSLESGYTF. For the CDR3, the DNA is TGTGCCAGCAGCTTAGCGGAGGTGGTCAGCCTGGAAAGTGGCTACACCTTC. The V call is TRBV7-9, the J call TRBJ1-2; D gene ambiguous. This CDR3 is built from 17 residues. CDR1 is SEHNR and CDR2 is FQNEAQ in the germline V gene (reference sequence). Trimming shortened V by 0 bases and J by 7 bases, and 21 bases separated the two germline ends.